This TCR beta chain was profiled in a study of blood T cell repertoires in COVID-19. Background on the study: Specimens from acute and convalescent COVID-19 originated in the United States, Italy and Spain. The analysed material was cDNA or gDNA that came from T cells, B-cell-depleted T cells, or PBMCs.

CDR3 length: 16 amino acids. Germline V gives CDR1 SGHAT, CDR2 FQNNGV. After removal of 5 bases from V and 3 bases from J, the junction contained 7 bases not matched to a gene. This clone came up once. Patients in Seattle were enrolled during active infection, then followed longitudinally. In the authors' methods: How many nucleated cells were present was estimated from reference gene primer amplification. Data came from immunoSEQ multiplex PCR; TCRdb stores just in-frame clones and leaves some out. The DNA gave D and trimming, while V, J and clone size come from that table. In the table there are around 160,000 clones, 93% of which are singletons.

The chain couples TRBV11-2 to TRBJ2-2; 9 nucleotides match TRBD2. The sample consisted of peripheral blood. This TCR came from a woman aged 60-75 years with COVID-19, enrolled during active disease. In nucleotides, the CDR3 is TGTGCCAGCAGCCTCCGGACTAGCGTGGACACCGGGGAGCTGTTTTTT. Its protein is CASSLRTSVDTGELFF.